The 16 T cell receptor beta chains below come from one sample, sequenced in a study of CD4+ T cells in melanoma. Produced via immunoSEQ multiplex PCR; TCRdb's table is partial and in-frame only. Of about 10,000 clones in the sample, around 64% were seen once. The sequencing sample was made of cells from a culture (not recorded whether cultured in vitro). These receptors all stem from a human donor with melanoma.

The chain recombines TRBV2 with TRBJ1-5, with D perhaps TRBD1 (6 bases). Trimming removed 2 bases from V and 0 bases from J, with 8 bases in between. The CDR3 covers 15 residues. The germline V gene has CDR1 SNHLY and CDR2 FYNNEI. Here the CDR3 reads CASSEKTGSNQPQHF. Written as DNA, the CDR3 is TGTGCCAGCAGTGAAAAGACAGGTAGCAATCAGCCCCAGCATTTT.

This chain connects TRBV5-1 to TRBJ2-2; D is uncertain. The CDR3 runs 15 residues. V was cut by 0 bases and J by 7 bases, with 13 bases left in between. The germline CDR1 and CDR2 sequences are SGHRS and YFSETQ. CDR3 in amino acids: CASSLDLWAGGELFF. For the CDR3, the DNA is TGCGCCAGCAGCTTGGATTTGTGGGCCGGCGGGGAGCTGTTTTTT.

The CDR3 nucleotides are TGCGCCAGCAGCTTTGAAGGACACTTCAAGCCAGATACGCAGTATTTT. Translated: CASSFEGHFKPDTQYF. The chain combines TRBV5-1 with TRBJ2-3; perhaps TRBD1 as D (5 bases). The V gene lost 2 bases and the J gene lost 4 bases, with 17 bases spanning the gap. Germline V CDR1 and CDR2: SGHRS, YFSETQ. This CDR3 spans 16 amino acids. Variable domain in full (rest from reference TRBV5-1 and TRBJ2-3): KAGVTQTPRYLIKTRGQQVTLSCSPISGHRSVSWYQQTPGQGLQFLFEYFSETQRNKGNFPGRFSGRQFSNSRSEMNVSTLELGDSALYLCASSFEGHFKPDTQYFGPGTRLTVL.

A few counts support this clone. J is TRBJ1-6 and V is TRBV14, with D possibly TRBD1 on 6 matching bases. In germline, CDR1 is SGHDN, CDR2 FVKESK. CDR3 length equals 14 residues. V was cut by 3 bases and J by 17 bases, with 20 bases left in between. The CDR3 is CASSHRGALGPVHF. The CDR3 DNA follows: TGTGCCAGCAGCCACCGGGGGGCCTTGGGTCCTGTCCACTTT.

The rearrangement uses TRBV6-5 and TRBJ1-1; no firm D call. V lost 6 bases and J 0 bases, leaving 8 bases between the germline ends. Germline CDR1 is MNHEY and CDR2 is SVGAGI. The CDR3 runs to 13 residues. CDR3 nucleotide sequence: TGTGCCAGCAGCATACGGATGAACACTGAAGCTTTCTTT. Translated, it gives CASSIRMNTEAFF.

The CDR3 region is CASSDQGQGEIGYTF. CDR3 sequence (DNA): TGTGCCAGCAGTGACCAGGGACAGGGGGAAATTGGCTACACCTTC. The J gene is TRBJ1-2, the V gene TRBV6-6; TRBD1 matches at 11 bases. Germline V gives CDR1 MNHNY, CDR2 SVGAGI (reference sequence). The CDR3 has 15 residues. Trimming at V came to 5 bases and at J to 7 bases, leaving 9 bases not matched to a gene.

V usage is TRBV7-2 and J usage is TRBJ1-1; D remains ambiguous. The CDR3 is made up of 13 amino acids. Trimming cost V 1 base and J 6 bases, with 9 bases left between them. In germline, CDR1 is SGHTA, CDR2 FQGNSA. CDR3 in amino acids: CASSLGRPAEAFF. CDR3 DNA: TGTGCCAGCAGCTTAGGTCGGCCGGCTGAAGCTTTCTTT.

In its sample, this clone was seen once. The chain combines TRBV18 with TRBJ1-2, with D tentatively TRBD1 (5 bases). V dropped 1 base and J dropped 13 bases, with 22 bases sitting between them. The CDR3 has 15 amino acids. The germline CDR1 and CDR2 sequences are KGHSH and LQKENI. The CDR3 region has the DNA TGTGCCAGCTCACCACTCCTAGGGGACGGGGTGGGCGTCACCTTC. This codes for CASSPLLGDGVGVTF.

This rearrangement joins TRBV18 to TRBJ2-1, with 15 bases that match TRBD2. This CDR3 is 18 amino acids long. Germline trimming cut 4 bases from V and 9 bases from J; bases unmatched to any gene: 13. Germline lookup yields CDR1 KGHSH and CDR2 LQKENI. The CDR3 DNA sequence: TGTGCCAGCTCACGTGGACTAGCGGGGGGGCCGGAGCTGGCTGAGCAGTTCTTC. It translates to CASSRGLAGGPELAEQFF.

The chain uses TRBV5-1 and TRBJ2-5, with D possibly TRBD1 on 5 matching bases. Germline V gene data show CDR1 as SGHRS and CDR2 as YFSETQ. The V and J ends lost 4 bases and 6 bases respectively, with 16 bases between them. The CDR3 sequence is 14 residues long. CDR3 in amino acids: CASSQVLTEKTQYF. The CDR3 DNA reads as TGCGCCAGCAGCCAAGTCTTGACAGAGAAGACCCAGTACTTC.

The chain joins TRBV11-2 to TRBJ1-6, with D tentatively TRBD1 (5 bases). The CDR3 is 15 amino acids. V was clipped by 5 bases and J by 7 bases, with 15 bases between them. Looked up from germline, CDR1 is SGHAT and CDR2 is FQNNGV. The chain's CDR3 is CASSPAWDGNSPLHF. CDR3 DNA sequence: TGTGCCAGCAGCCCTGCTTGGGACGGAAATTCACCCCTCCACTTT. Full variable domain (missing parts from reference TRBV11-2 and TRBJ1-6): EAGVAQSPRYKIIEKRQSVAFWCNPISGHATLYWYQQILGQGPKLLIQFQNNGVVDDSQLPKDRFSAERLKGVDSTLKIQPAKLEDSAVYLCASSPAWDGNSPLHFGNGTRLTVT.

This chain connects TRBV29-1 to TRBJ1-2; D is uncertain. Germline assignment: CDR1 SQVTM and CDR2 ANQGSEA. Trimming stripped 0 bases from V and 0 bases from J, with 8 bases between. The CDR3 extends over 14 amino acids. For the CDR3, the DNA is TGCAGCGTTGAAGAGAAGTGGGCTAACTATGGCTACACCTTC. This gives the protein CSVEEKWANYGYTF.

This clone was seen a handful of times. The rearrangement joins TRBV7-2 to TRBJ2-2; D might be TRBD1 or TRBD2, each matching 5 bases. The CDR3 extends over 15 amino acids. Trimming removed 8 bases at V and 1 base at J, with 14 bases between. The germline CDR1 and CDR2 sequences are SGHTA and FQGNSA. CDR3 bases: TGTGCCAGCTCGGGACGTAACCTGAACACCGGGGAGCTGTTTTTT. Amino acid sequence: CASSGRNLNTGELFF.

This chain connects TRBV6-5 to TRBJ1-6, with D maybe TRBD1 (6 bases). V dropped 0 bases and J dropped 8 bases, with 14 bases sitting between them. The CDR3 is made up of 16 amino acids. CDR1 and CDR2 from the germline V gene are MNHEY and SVGAGI. This CDR3 reads CASSYSVYPGDSPLHF. CDR3 sequence (DNA): TGTGCCAGCAGTTACTCGGTATATCCAGGGGATTCACCCCTCCACTTT.

In DNA form, the CDR3 reads TGTGCCAGCAGCCCTAAAAGGGGTATGAACACTGAAGCTTTCTTT. Protein: CASSPKRGMNTEAFF. The V call is TRBV7-8, the J call TRBJ1-1; D is perhaps TRBD1 (5 bases). Looked up from germline, CDR1 is SGHVS and CDR2 is FQNEAQ. CDR3 length: 15 amino acids. V was shortened by 5 bases and J by 0 bases, with 13 bases between the two germline ends. The full variable domain, with the rest looked up from reference TRBV7-8 and TRBJ1-1, is GAGVSQSPRYKVAKRGQDVALRCDPISGHVSLFWYQQALGQGPEFLTYFQNEAQLDKSGLPSDRFFAERPEGSVSTLKIQRTQQEDSAVYLCASSPKRGMNTEAFFGQGTRLTVV.

Relative to its sample, this clone is medium-sized. This chain joins TRBV4-1 and TRBJ1-5, with 7 bases fitting TRBD1. This CDR3 is built from 19 residues. Trimming cost V 1 base and J 1 base; bases outside gene matches: 13. CDR1 MGHRA and CDR2 YSYEKL come from the germline V gene. The CDR3 reads CASSQGALTGEVSNQPQHF. CDR3 DNA: TGCGCCAGCAGCCAAGGCGCGCTAACAGGGGAGGTGAGCAATCAGCCCCAGCATTTT.